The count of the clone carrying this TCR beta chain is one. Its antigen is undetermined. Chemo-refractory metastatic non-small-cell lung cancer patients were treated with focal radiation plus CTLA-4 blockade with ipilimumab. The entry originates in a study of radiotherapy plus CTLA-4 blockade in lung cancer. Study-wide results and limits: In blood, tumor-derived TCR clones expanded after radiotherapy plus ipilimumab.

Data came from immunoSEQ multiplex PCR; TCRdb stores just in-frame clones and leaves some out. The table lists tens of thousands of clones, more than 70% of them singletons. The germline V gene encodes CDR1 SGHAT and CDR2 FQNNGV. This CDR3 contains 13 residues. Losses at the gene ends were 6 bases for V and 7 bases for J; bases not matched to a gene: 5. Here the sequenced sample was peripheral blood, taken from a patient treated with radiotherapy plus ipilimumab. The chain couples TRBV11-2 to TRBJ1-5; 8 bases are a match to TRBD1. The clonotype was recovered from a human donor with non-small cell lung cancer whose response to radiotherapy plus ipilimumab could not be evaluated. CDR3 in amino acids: CASSRQGKQPQHF. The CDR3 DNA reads TGTGCCAGCAGTCGACAGGGGAAACAGCCCCAGCATTTT.